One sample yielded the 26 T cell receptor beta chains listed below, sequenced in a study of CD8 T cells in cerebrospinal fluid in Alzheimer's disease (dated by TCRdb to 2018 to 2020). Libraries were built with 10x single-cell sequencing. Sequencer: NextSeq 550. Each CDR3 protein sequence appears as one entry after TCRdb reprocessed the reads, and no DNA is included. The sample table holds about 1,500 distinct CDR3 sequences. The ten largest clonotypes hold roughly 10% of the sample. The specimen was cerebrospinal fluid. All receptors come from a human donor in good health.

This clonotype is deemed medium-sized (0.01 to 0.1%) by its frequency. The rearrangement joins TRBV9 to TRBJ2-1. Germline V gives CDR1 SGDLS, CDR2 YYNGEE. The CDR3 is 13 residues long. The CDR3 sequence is CASSAGLYNEQFF.

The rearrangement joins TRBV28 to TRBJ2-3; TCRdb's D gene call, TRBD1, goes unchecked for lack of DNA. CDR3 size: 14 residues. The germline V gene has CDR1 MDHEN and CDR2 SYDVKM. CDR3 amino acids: CASQVGGSTNTQYF.

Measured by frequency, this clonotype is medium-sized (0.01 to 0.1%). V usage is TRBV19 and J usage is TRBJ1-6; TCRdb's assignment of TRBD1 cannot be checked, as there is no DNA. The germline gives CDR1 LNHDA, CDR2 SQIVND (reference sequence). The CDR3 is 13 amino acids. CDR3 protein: CASSDRVASPLHF. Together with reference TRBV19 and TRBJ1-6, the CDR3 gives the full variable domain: DGGITQSPKYLFRKEGQNVTLSCEQNLNHDAMYWYRQDPGQGLRLIYYSQIVNDFQKGDIAEGYSVSREKKESFPLTVTSAQKNPTAFYLCASSDRVASPLHFGNGTRLTVT.

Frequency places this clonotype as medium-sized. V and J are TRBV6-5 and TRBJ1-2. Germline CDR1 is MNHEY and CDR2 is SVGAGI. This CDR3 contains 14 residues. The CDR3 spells CASSYSTQTYGYTF.

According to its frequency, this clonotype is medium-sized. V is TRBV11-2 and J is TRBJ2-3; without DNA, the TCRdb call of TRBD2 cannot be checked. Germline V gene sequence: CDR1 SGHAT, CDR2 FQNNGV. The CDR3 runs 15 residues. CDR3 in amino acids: CASSFLAGGFNTQYF. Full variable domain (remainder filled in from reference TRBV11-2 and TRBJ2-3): EAGVAQSPRYKIIEKRQSVAFWCNPISGHATLYWYQQILGQGPKLLIQFQNNGVVDDSQLPKDRFSAERLKGVDSTLKIQPAKLEDSAVYLCASSFLAGGFNTQYFGPGTRLTVL.

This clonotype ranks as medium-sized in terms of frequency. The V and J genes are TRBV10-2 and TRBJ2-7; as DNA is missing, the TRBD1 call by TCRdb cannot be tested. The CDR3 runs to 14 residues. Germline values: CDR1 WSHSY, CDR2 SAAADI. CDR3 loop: CASSTGTGAYEQYF.

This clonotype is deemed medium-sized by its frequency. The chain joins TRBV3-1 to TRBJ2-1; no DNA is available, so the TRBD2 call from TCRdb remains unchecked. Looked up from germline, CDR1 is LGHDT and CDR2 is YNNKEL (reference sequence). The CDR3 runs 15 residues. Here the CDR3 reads CASSPSGAGRHEQFF.

The chain's CDR3 is CASSLRTSGRANIQYF. The chain has TRBV3-1 and TRBJ2-4; as DNA is missing, the TRBD2 call by TCRdb cannot be tested. The CDR3 is 16 amino acids. Germline lookup yields CDR1 LGHDT and CDR2 YNNKEL (reference sequence). Drawing the rest from reference TRBV3-1 and TRBJ2-4, the complete variable domain is DTAVSQTPKYLVTQMGNDKSIKCEQNLGHDTMYWYKQDSKKFLKIMFSYNNKELIINETVPNRFSPKSPDKAHLNLHINSLELGDSAVYFCASSLRTSGRANIQYFGAGTRLSVL.

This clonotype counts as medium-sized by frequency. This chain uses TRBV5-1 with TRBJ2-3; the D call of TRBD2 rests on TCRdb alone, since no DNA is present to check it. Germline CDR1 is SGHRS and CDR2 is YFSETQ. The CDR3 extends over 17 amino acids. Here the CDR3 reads CASSLAASGGSTDTQYF.

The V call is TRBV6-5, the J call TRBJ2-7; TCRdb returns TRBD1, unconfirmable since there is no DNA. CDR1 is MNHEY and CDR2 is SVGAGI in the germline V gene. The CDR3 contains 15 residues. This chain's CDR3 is CASSAPGQGSYEQYF.

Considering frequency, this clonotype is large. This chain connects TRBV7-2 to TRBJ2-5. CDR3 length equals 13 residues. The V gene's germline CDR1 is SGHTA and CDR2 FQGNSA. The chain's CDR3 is CASSWKGSETQYF. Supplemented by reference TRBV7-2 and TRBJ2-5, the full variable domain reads GAGVSQSPSNKVTEKGKDVELRCDPISGHTALYWYRQSLGQGLEFLIYFQGNSAPDKSGLPSDRFSAERTGGSVSTLTIQRTQQEDSAVYLCASSWKGSETQYFGPGTRLLVL.

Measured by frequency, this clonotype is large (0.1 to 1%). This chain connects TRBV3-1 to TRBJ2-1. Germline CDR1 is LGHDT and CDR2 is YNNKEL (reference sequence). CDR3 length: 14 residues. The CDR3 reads CASSQGHSYNEQFF.

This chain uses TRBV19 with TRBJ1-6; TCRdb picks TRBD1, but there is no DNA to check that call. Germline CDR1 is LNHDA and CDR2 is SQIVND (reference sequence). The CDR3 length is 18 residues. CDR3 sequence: CASSPGRQGSMDNSPLHF.

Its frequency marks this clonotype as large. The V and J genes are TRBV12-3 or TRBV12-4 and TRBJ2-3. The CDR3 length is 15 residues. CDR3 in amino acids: CASSLRLIRTDTQYF.

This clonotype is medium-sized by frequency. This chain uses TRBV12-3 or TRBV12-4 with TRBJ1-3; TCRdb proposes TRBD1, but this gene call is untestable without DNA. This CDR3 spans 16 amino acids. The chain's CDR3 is CASSTRQVLSGNTIYF.

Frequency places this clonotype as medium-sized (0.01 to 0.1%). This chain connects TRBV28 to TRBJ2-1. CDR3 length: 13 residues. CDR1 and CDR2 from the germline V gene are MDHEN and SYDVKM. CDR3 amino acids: CASSAGTYNEQFF. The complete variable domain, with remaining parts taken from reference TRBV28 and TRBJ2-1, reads DVKVTQSSRYLVKRTGEKVFLECVQDMDHENMFWYRQDPGLGLRLIYFSYDVKMKEKGDIPEGYSVSREKKERFSLILESASTNQTSMYLCASSAGTYNEQFFGPGTRLTVL.

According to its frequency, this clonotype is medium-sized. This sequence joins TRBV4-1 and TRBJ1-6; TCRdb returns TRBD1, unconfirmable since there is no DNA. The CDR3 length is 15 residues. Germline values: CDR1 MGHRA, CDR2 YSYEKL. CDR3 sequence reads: CASSQLGPTHSPLHF.

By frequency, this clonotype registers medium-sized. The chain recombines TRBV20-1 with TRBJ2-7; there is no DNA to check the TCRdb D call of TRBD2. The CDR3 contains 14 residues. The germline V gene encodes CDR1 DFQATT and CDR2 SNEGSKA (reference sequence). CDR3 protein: CSARRASGSFGQYF.

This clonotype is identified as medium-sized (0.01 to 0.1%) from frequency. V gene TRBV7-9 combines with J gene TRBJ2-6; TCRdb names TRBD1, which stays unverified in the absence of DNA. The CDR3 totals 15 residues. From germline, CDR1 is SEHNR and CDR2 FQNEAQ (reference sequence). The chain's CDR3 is CASSLWGTGANVLTF.

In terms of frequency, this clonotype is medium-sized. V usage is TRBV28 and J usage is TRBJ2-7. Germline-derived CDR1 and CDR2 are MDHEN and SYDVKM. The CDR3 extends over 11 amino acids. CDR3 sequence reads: CASSSPFEQYF.

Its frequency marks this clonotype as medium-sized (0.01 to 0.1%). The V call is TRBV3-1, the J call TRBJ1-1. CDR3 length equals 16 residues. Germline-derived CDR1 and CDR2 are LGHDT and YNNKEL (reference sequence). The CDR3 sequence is CASSQARASGGTEAFF.

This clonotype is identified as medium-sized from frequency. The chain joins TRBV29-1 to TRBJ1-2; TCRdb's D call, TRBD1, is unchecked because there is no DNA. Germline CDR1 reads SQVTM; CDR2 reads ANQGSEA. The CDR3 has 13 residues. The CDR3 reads CSVETGINYGYTF.

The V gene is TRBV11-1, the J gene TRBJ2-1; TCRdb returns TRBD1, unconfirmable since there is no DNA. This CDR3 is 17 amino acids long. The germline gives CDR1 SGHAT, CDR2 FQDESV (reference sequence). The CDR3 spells CASSSFNRDRGYNEQFF.

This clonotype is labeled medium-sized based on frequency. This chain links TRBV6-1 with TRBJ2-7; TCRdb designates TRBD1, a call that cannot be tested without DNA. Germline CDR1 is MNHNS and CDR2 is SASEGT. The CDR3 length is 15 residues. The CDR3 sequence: CASSEARVSGYEQYF.

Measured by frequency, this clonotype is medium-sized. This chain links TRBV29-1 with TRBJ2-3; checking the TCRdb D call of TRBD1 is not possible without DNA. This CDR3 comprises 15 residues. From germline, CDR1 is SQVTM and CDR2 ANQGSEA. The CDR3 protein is CSVEGGEVSSDTQYF.

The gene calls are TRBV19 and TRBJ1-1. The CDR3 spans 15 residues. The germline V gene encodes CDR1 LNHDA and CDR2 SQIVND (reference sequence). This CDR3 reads CASSSIGSPNTEAFF.